This is a list of T cell receptor beta chains from one sample in a study of cytomegalovirus exposure and HLA in healthy donors. TCRdb keeps only in-frame clones here, not all; method: immunoSEQ multiplex PCR. This sample carries over 150,000 clones, around 80% of them seen once, and the ten largest clones take 1.3% to 1.5%. Sequences were obtained from PBMCs. These receptors all stem from a young man in good health and CMV-seronegative. The CDR3 runs from the conserved cysteine through the conserved F or W. A D gene is named only where the DNA matches it firmly. Where a row states a size, it is once, few, many or the class of an expanded clone; other rows omit it.

j_call	v_call	clone_size	d_call	cdr3_nt	cdr3_aa
TRBJ2-7	TRBV11-2	-	-	-	CASSFGQGGSYEQYF
TRBJ2-6	TRBV19	-	TRBD2	TGTGCCAGTACCCCCCCCGGGACTACGGGGGCCAACGTCCTGACTTTC	CASTPPGTTGANVLTF
TRBJ2-5	TRBV5-1	-	TRBD2	TGCGCCAGCAGCATTGCGCCGGGAGGGGTAGAGACCCAGTACTTC	CASSIAPGGVETQYF
TRBJ1-2	TRBV7-6	once	TRBD1	TGTGCCAGCAGCTTCCCGGGACAGGGAGGCTACACCTTC	CASSFPGQGGYTF
TRBJ2-2	TRBV27	few	-	TGTGCCAGCAGTCTCAACCGGGGTACCGGGGAGCTGTTTTTT	CASSLNRGTGELFF
TRBJ2-7	TRBV11-3	-	-	TGTGCCAGCAGCTTAGTAAGGGGCAGTTCTATCCTCGAGCAGTACTTC	CASSLVRGSSILEQYF
TRBJ1-4	TRBV5-1	-	-	TGCGCCAGCAGCTTTGGGCAGGGAAATGAAAAACTGTTTTTT	CASSFGQGNEKLFF
TRBJ2-1	TRBV19	-	-	TGTGCCAGTAGTATCTTATTAACATCCTACAATGAGCAGTTCTTC	CASSILLTSYNEQFF
TRBJ1-2	TRBV6-5	-	-	TGTGCCAGCAGTTACTCGACAGCCTATGGCTACACCTTC	CASSYSTAYGYTF
TRBJ2-5	TRBV11-3	-	-	TGTGCCAGCAGCAACACCGGGTCAGGGATGACCCAGTACTTC	CASSNTGSGMTQYF
TRBJ2-7	TRBV2	-	TRBD2	TGTGCCAGCAGTGAAATGGGACTAGCGGGAGACGAGCAGTACTTC	CASSEMGLAGDEQYF
TRBJ2-1	TRBV29-1	-	TRBD2	TGCAGCGTTGGGGGCCGGGGGACTAGCGGGAGGGCCTCCTACAATGAGCAGTTCTTC	CSVGGRGTSGRASYNEQFF
TRBJ2-3	TRBV6-5	-	TRBD2	TGTGCCAGCAGGGGACTAGCGGGAGTGGCAGATACGCAGTATTTT	CASRGLAGVADTQYF
TRBJ2-7	TRBV30	-	TRBD2	TGTGCCTGGAGGACTAGCGGGCTATACGAGCAGTACTTC	CAWRTSGLYEQYF
TRBJ2-1	TRBV6-4	-	-	TGTGCCAGCAGTGACTCGCCGACAGGTGATGAGCAGTTCTTC	CASSDSPTGDEQFF
TRBJ2-7	TRBV4-3	-	TRBD2	TGCGCCAGCAGCCAACTGGGGGGGGGCTCCTACGAGCAGTACTTC	CASSQLGGGSYEQYF
TRBJ1-4	TRBV15	-	-	TGTGCCACCAGCAGAGGATATTACAGGGATGAAAAACTGTTTTTT	CATSRGYYRDEKLFF
TRBJ2-3	TRBV5-1	-	-	TGCGCCAGCAGTCGGGGAGCTAGCACAGATACGCAGTATTTT	CASSRGASTDTQYF
TRBJ2-7	TRBV7-6	-	-	TGTGCCAGCAGCTTAGAGGGTGCAGGGGCCTACGAGCAGTACTTC	CASSLEGAGAYEQYF
TRBJ2-3	TRBV2	-	-	TGTGCCAGCAGTGAAGGGTACTCCACAGATACGCAGTATTTT	CASSEGYSTDTQYF
TRBJ2-7	TRBV7-9	many	-	TGTGCCAGCATCGCGACCCCGGGGGACGTGCAGTACTTC	CASIATPGDVQYF
TRBJ2-3	TRBV11-2	-	-	TGTGCCAGCAGCTTAACTTCGGGGGCAGATACGCAGTATTTT	CASSLTSGADTQYF
TRBJ2-5	TRBV5-8	-	-	TGTGCCAGCAGCCTTAGACAGGCCCGAAGGGGAAAGACCCAGTACTTC	CASSLRQARRGKTQYF
TRBJ2-3	TRBV5-6	-	TRBD2	TGTGCCAGCAGCTGGACTGGCGGACTAGCGACAGATACGCAGTATTTT	CASSWTGGLATDTQYF
TRBJ2-5	TRBV7-6	-	-	TGTGCCAGCAGCTTAGCGGGGGCAGTAAATACCCAGTACTTC	CASSLAGAVNTQYF
TRBJ2-1	TRBV27	-	-	TGTGCCAGCAGTTTGGGCTCCGCCCTCTATGAGCAGTTCTTC	CASSLGSALYEQFF
TRBJ1-1	TRBV5-1	once	TRBD1	TGCGCCAGCAGCTTGAATCTCGGGACAGGGAGGAACACTGAAGCTTTCTTT	CASSLNLGTGRNTEAFF
TRBJ2-3	TRBV7-9	-	-	TGTTCCAGCAGTCCTAGGGGTGCGGGGTCCTCCCACACAGATACGCAGTATTTT	CSSSPRGAGSSHTDTQYF
TRBJ2-1	TRBV9	few	TRBD2	TGTGCCAGCAGCCCTCGACTAGCGGGAGGGATCTACAATGAGCAGTTCTTC	CASSPRLAGGIYNEQFF
TRBJ2-7	TRBV6-1	few	TRBD2	TGTGCCAGCAGTGAAAGTGGCGGGAGTTCCTACGAGCAGTACTTC	CASSESGGSSYEQYF
TRBJ2-2	TRBV9	few	TRBD2	TGTGCCAGCAGCGTAGTAGCGGGGACCGGGGAGCTGTTTTTT	CASSVVAGTGELFF
TRBJ2-3	TRBV6-4	-	-	TGTGCCAGCAGCGGCGACTCAAGCACAGATACGCAGTATTTT	CASSGDSSTDTQYF
TRBJ1-2	TRBV6-6	-	TRBD1	TGTGCCAGCAGACTGGACAGGAACTATGGCTACACCTTC	CASRLDRNYGYTF
TRBJ1-1	TRBV2	few	TRBD1	TGTGCCAGCAGTACAGGGGAACTAAACACTGAAGCTTTCTTT	CASSTGELNTEAFF
TRBJ2-2	TRBV7-9	-	TRBD1	TGTTCCAGCAGGACAGGGGCCGGGGAGCTGTTTTTT	CSSRTGAGELFF
TRBJ1-5	TRBV5-5	-	-	TGTGCCAGCAGCTTGGCGGAGGCGACGGTCCAGCATTTT	CASSLAEATVQHF
TRBJ2-5	TRBV13	-	-	TGTGCCAGCAGCTCGCCGGGATCTCAAGAGACCCAGTACTTC	CASSSPGSQETQYF
TRBJ2-3	TRBV20-1	-	-	TGCAGTGCTCACCTAGCAGATACGCAGTATTTT	CSAHLADTQYF
TRBJ2-7	TRBV2	-	TRBD2	TGTGCCAGCAGTCGTCCGGGACTAGCGGGAGAGCCCCACTACGAGCAGTACTTC	CASSRPGLAGEPHYEQYF
TRBJ2-2	TRBV13	-	-	TGTGCCAGCAGCGGGGGGATGAAGCCCGGCACCGGGGAGCTGTTTTTT	CASSGGMKPGTGELFF
TRBJ2-1	TRBV6-1	once	TRBD1	TGTGCCAGCAGTGGGACAGGGGAACGGGGTGAGCAGTTCTTC	CASSGTGERGEQFF